The rows below give T cell receptor beta chains drawn from one sample of a study of CD8+ T cells in alopecia areata. Data came from immunoSEQ multiplex PCR; TCRdb stores just in-frame clones and leaves some out. Of 200,000 or so clones in the sample, 40% to 45% were seen once. The sequenced sample was CD4+ T cells sorted from blood, obtained around week 36, from a patient treated with tofacitinib. All receptors come from a human donor with alopecia areata. CDR3s include the opening cysteine and the closing phenylalanine or tryptophan. Each record gives: D gene, J gene, clone size, V gene, CDR3 DNA, CDR3 protein. The D gene is left open where the match is weak. Expanded clones are given a class, and other clones once, few, many or no size at all.

d_call: -
j_call: TRBJ2-1
clone_size: -
v_call: TRBV28
cdr3_nt: TGTGCCAGCAGTACTCTAGTGACCACATACTCCTACAATGAGCAGTTCTTC
cdr3_aa: CASSTLVTTYSYNEQFF

d_call: -
j_call: TRBJ1-1
clone_size: -
v_call: TRBV30
cdr3_nt: TGTGCCTGGACTACCACCACAGGGCCAGAAGCTTTCTTT
cdr3_aa: CAWTTTTGPEAFF

d_call: -
j_call: TRBJ2-3
clone_size: -
v_call: TRBV28
cdr3_nt: TGTGCCAGCAGTTTGCCCCCTAGGGATACGCAGTATTTT
cdr3_aa: CASSLPPRDTQYF

d_call: -
j_call: TRBJ2-5
clone_size: few
v_call: TRBV4-1
cdr3_nt: TGCGCCAGCAGTCCCTCAGGGGCCACGGAGACCCAGTACTTC
cdr3_aa: CASSPSGATETQYF

d_call: -
j_call: TRBJ2-7
clone_size: -
v_call: TRBV4-3
cdr3_nt: TGCGCCAGCAGCCAAGAACGAGGCCAGGGCTACGAGCAGTACTTC
cdr3_aa: CASSQERGQGYEQYF

d_call: TRBD1
j_call: TRBJ1-2
clone_size: -
v_call: TRBV11-2
cdr3_nt: TGTGCCAGCAGCATCAACCGGGACAGTGGTGGCTACACCTTC
cdr3_aa: CASSINRDSGGYTF

d_call: TRBD1
j_call: TRBJ1-1
clone_size: -
v_call: TRBV29-1
cdr3_nt: TGCAGCTCACGACAGGGGGCAGTAGCTGAAGCTTTCTTT
cdr3_aa: CSSRQGAVAEAFF

d_call: -
j_call: TRBJ1-2
clone_size: -
v_call: TRBV5-1
cdr3_nt: TGCGCCAGCAGCCAGACCCCTGGCTATGGCTACACCTTC
cdr3_aa: CASSQTPGYGYTF

d_call: -
j_call: TRBJ2-3
clone_size: -
v_call: TRBV6-1
cdr3_nt: TGTGCCAGCATCCCCGCGAGGGGCCATACAGATACGCAGTATTTT
cdr3_aa: CASIPARGHTDTQYF

d_call: -
j_call: TRBJ1-2
clone_size: once
v_call: TRBV5-1
cdr3_nt: TGCGCCAGCAGCTTTTCAGACTATGGCTACACCTTC
cdr3_aa: CASSFSDYGYTF

d_call: TRBD2
j_call: TRBJ2-7
clone_size: -
v_call: TRBV29-1
cdr3_nt: TGCAGCGTTGAGGCGGGAGTAGGAGCTTACGAGCAGTACTTC
cdr3_aa: CSVEAGVGAYEQYF

d_call: TRBD1
j_call: TRBJ2-7
clone_size: few
v_call: TRBV28
cdr3_nt: TGTGCCAGCAGTGCGCCGGGACAGGGGGGGGAGCAGTACTTC
cdr3_aa: CASSAPGQGGEQYF

d_call: -
j_call: TRBJ2-7
clone_size: -
v_call: TRBV30
cdr3_nt: TGTGCCTGGAGTTATAGGGGAGTTAACGAGCAGTACTTC
cdr3_aa: CAWSYRGVNEQYF

d_call: -
j_call: TRBJ2-7
clone_size: few
v_call: TRBV7-9
cdr3_nt: TGTGCCAGCAGCTCCGATGACAGCTACGAGCAGTACTTC
cdr3_aa: CASSSDDSYEQYF

d_call: -
j_call: TRBJ2-2
clone_size: -
v_call: TRBV13
cdr3_nt: TGTGCCAGCAGCCGGACAGCTGGGGAGCTGTTTTTT
cdr3_aa: CASSRTAGELFF

d_call: TRBD1
j_call: TRBJ2-7
clone_size: -
v_call: TRBV5-6
cdr3_nt: TGTGCCAGCAGCAACCGGGACAGCTCCTACGAGCAGTACTTC
cdr3_aa: CASSNRDSSYEQYF